One sample yielded the 19 T cell receptor beta chains listed below, sequenced in a study of T cell changes during pregnancy in multiple sclerosis. Generated by immunoSEQ multiplex PCR, the TCRdb table keeps only in-frame clones and is missing some. The sample holds 36,000 or so clones, approximately 92% seen once. Sequencing used PBMCs (not recorded whether the cells were cultured). Receptor source: a female donor with multiple sclerosis, enrolled in a pregnancy study.

The chain recombines TRBV4-3 with TRBJ2-3; 10 positions match TRBD1. Germline V CDR1 and CDR2: LGHNA, YSLEER. This CDR3 is 16 amino acids long. The V segment lost 1 base and the J segment 5 bases; nucleotides outside the gene matches: 6. The DNA for the CDR3 is TGCGCCAGCAGCCAAGCCGGGACAGGGGCCGGAGATACGCAGTATTTT. It yields the protein CASSQAGTGAGDTQYF.

The chain links TRBV5-1 to TRBJ1-1; D might be TRBD1 (5 bases). With 0 bases removed from V and 5 bases from J, the gap between germline ends came to 11 bases. The germline CDR1 and CDR2 sequences are SGHRS and YFSETQ. The CDR3 has 14 residues. The CDR3 coding sequence is TGCGCCAGCAGCTTGGAGAGGGGAGGGACTGAAGCTTTCTTT. Amino acids: CASSLERGGTEAFF.

The J gene is TRBJ2-7, the V gene TRBV5-6; D may be TRBD2 (5 bases). Germline V lookup: CDR1 SGHDT, CDR2 YYEEEE. The CDR3 length is 14 residues. Trimming took 1 base from V and 2 from J, leaving 10 bases between them. CDR3 sequence reads: CASSLSGRPYEQYF. The DNA of the CDR3 is TGTGCCAGCAGCTTGTCGGGGAGACCCTACGAGCAGTACTTC.

J is TRBJ2-7 and V is TRBV6-5; TRBD2 agrees at 9 bases. CDR1 is MNHEY, CDR2 SVGAGI, per germline. Germline trimming cut 6 bases from V and 7 bases from J; bases unmatched to any gene: 4. This CDR3 region has 12 residues. Here the CDR3 reads CASRHGLAEQYF. CDR3 coding DNA: TGTGCCAGCAGACATGGACTAGCGGAGCAGTACTTC.

This clone was counted once. V is TRBV2 and J is TRBJ2-3, with 10 bases that match TRBD1. The V gene end was trimmed by 5 bases and the J gene end by 3 bases; junction bases not matched to a gene: 5. Germline CDR1 SNHLY, CDR2 FYNNEI. The CDR3 is 15 residues long. CDR3 in amino acids: CASSPGQGFTDTQYF. The CDR3, as DNA: TGTGCCAGCAGTCCGGGACAGGGGTTTACAGATACGCAGTATTTT.

A few counts support this clone. The V gene is TRBV7-8, the J gene TRBJ2-1; a weak D match, TRBD2 (6 bases). V lost 5 bases and J 7 bases, leaving 18 bases between the germline ends. The CDR3 is 15 residues long. Germline V CDR1 and CDR2: SGHVS, FQNEAQ. For the CDR3, the DNA is TGTGCCAGCAGCCCTACTAGCAATATCAGGAATGAGCAGTTCTTC. It yields the protein CASSPTSNIRNEQFF.

The CDR3 DNA reads TGTGCCAGCAGTTTATCGACCCCCGAGGGCTACTCCTACGAGCAGTACTTC. Amino acids: CASSLSTPEGYSYEQYF. The rearrangement joins TRBV27 to TRBJ2-7; D might be TRBD2 (5 bases). The CDR3 is 17 amino acids. The V end lost 0 bases, the J end lost 0 bases, and 15 bases lay between the germline ends. Germline loops: CDR1 MNHEY, CDR2 SMNVEV (reference sequence).

The chain combines TRBV18 with TRBJ1-4; 8 positions agree with TRBD1. This CDR3 is built from 17 residues. Germline V CDR1 and CDR2: KGHSH, LQKENI. With 1 base clipped from V and 4 bases from J, the junction kept 8 bases outside the gene matches. The CDR3 bases are TGTGCCAGCTCACCACGGCAGGGGGCTCTTGGTAATGAAAAACTGTTTTTT. This gives the protein CASSPRQGALGNEKLFF.

J is TRBJ1-1 and V is TRBV11-3; no definite D call. The CDR3 runs to 13 residues. The V and J ends lost 3 bases and 2 bases respectively, with 7 bases between them. The germline CDR1 and CDR2 sequences are SGHNT and YENEEA. For the CDR3, the DNA is TGTGCCAGCAGCTTTACAGTTAACACTGAAGCTTTCTTT. This sequence encodes CASSFTVNTEAFF. The full variable domain, in which reference TRBV11-3 and TRBJ1-1 provide the parts outside the CDR3, is EAGVVQSPRYKIIEKKQPVAFWCNPISGHNTLYWYLQNLGQGPELLIRYENEEAVDDSQLPKDRFSAERLKGVDSTLKIQPAELGDSAVYLCASSFTVNTEAFFGQGTRLTVV.

This chain uses TRBV19 with TRBJ1-1; D gene ambiguous. Germline CDR1 reads LNHDA; CDR2 reads SQIVND (reference sequence). V was trimmed by 3 bases and J by 4 bases, leaving 6 bases between them. This CDR3 contains 12 residues. The CDR3 region is CASSMTITEAFF. As DNA, the CDR3 is TGTGCCAGTAGTATGACCATCACTGAAGCTTTCTTT.

This chain joins TRBV19 and TRBJ2-6; D is unclear. V shed 1 base and J shed 0 bases, with 10 bases lying between them. The CDR3 is 17 amino acids. Germline CDR1 LNHDA, CDR2 SQIVND (reference sequence). The CDR3 bases are TGTGCCAGTAGTATAGGACCGACAAACTCTGGGGCCAACGTCCTGACTTTC. This gives the protein CASSIGPTNSGANVLTF.

CDR3 coding DNA: TGTGCCAGCAGCCAAGACAGGGGTTCCGGGGAGCTGTTTTTT. Translated, it gives CASSQDRGSGELFF. The chain has TRBV7-9 and TRBJ2-2; 8 nucleotides agree with TRBD1. This CDR3 spans 14 amino acids. CDR1 and CDR2 (germline): SEHNR, FQNEAQ (reference sequence). J was trimmed by 6 bases and V by 5 bases; bases with no gene match: 5. The variable domain in full, with the rest retrieved from reference TRBV7-9 and TRBJ2-2, is DTGVSQNPRHKITKRGQNVTFRCDPISEHNRLYWYRQTLGQGPEFLTYFQNEAQLEKSRLLSDRFSAERPKGSFSTLEIQRTEQGDSAMYLCASSQDRGSGELFFGEGSRLTVL.

The chain couples TRBV30 to TRBJ1-3; no definite D call. V was trimmed by 3 bases and J by 2 bases, leaving 11 bases between them. Germline lookup yields CDR1 GTSNPN and CDR2 SVGIG (reference sequence). The CDR3 length is 14 residues. CDR3 region: CAWRGKGTGNTIYF. The CDR3 coding sequence is TGTGCCTGGAGGGGCAAAGGAACTGGAAACACCATATATTTT.

The gene calls are TRBV4-2 and TRBJ2-2, with 7 bases aligning to TRBD2. Germline values: CDR1 LGHNA, CDR2 YNFKEQ. There are 18 residues in the CDR3. Trimming took 1 base from V and 1 from J; bases not matched to a gene: 9. In DNA form, the CDR3 reads TGTGCCAGCAGCCAAGGCGTGAAATTAGCGGGGAACACCGGGGAGCTGTTTTTT. Its protein product is CASSQGVKLAGNTGELFF.

The rearrangement joins TRBV18 to TRBJ2-7; TRBD1 might be the D (6 bases). The V gene lost 3 bases and the J gene lost 0 bases, with 12 bases spanning the gap. The germline CDR1 and CDR2 sequences are KGHSH and LQKENI. The CDR3 has 15 amino acids. The CDR3 loop reads CASSPTGSPSYEQYF. CDR3 bases: TGTGCCAGCTCACCTACAGGGTCACCCTCCTACGAGCAGTACTTC.

The V call is TRBV6-5, the J call TRBJ2-7; D could derive from TRBD1 or TRBD2 (5 bases each). The CDR3 has 15 amino acids. Germline V gene data show CDR1 as MNHEY and CDR2 as SVGAGI. Trimming cost V 2 bases and J 5 bases, with 16 bases left between them. CDR3 sequence reads: CASSYHVFGDDEQYF. In nucleotides, the CDR3 is TGTGCCAGCAGTTACCACGTTTTTGGGGACGACGAGCAGTACTTC.

This chain uses TRBV6-1 with TRBJ1-2; maybe TRBD1 (5 bases). Trimming took 2 bases from V and 7 from J, leaving 14 bases between them. Germline CDR1 MNHNS, CDR2 SASEGT. This CDR3 region has 14 residues. The CDR3 region has the DNA TGTGCCAGCAGTGAAAAACGCCAGGGCGGTGGCTACACCTTC. This gives the protein CASSEKRQGGGYTF.

The chain combines TRBV25-1 with TRBJ2-1; tentatively, D is TRBD1 (5 bases). The V end was cut by 4 bases, the J end by 4 bases, with 11 bases between. CDR3 length equals 14 residues. CDR1 is MGHDK and CDR2 is SYGVNS in the germline V gene. The DNA of the CDR3 is TGTGCCAGCAGTGCTGACAGTTTATACAATGAGCAGTTCTTC. This encodes CASSADSLYNEQFF. The variable domain in full, with the rest retrieved from reference TRBV25-1 and TRBJ2-1, is EADIYQTPRYLVIGTGKKITLECSQTMGHDKMYWYQQDPGMELHLIHYSYGVNSTEKGDLSSESTVSRIRTEHFPLTLESARPSHTSQYLCASSADSLYNEQFFGPGTRLTVL.

The chain combines TRBV5-1 with TRBJ1-2; possibly TRBD1 for D (5 bases). V was trimmed by 6 bases and J by 1 base, leaving 10 bases between them. Germline V gene lookup returns CDR1 SGHRS and CDR2 YFSETQ. The CDR3 covers 13 residues. CDR3 DNA: TGCGCCAGCAACCCCGGGGGTAACTATGGCTACACCTTC. Translating gives CASNPGGNYGYTF. Based on the CDR3 plus reference TRBV5-1 and TRBJ1-2, the full variable domain is KAGVTQTPRYLIKTRGQQVTLSCSPISGHRSVSWYQQTPGQGLQFLFEYFSETQRNKGNFPGRFSGRQFSNSRSEMNVSTLELGDSALYLCASNPGGNYGYTFGSGTRLTVV.